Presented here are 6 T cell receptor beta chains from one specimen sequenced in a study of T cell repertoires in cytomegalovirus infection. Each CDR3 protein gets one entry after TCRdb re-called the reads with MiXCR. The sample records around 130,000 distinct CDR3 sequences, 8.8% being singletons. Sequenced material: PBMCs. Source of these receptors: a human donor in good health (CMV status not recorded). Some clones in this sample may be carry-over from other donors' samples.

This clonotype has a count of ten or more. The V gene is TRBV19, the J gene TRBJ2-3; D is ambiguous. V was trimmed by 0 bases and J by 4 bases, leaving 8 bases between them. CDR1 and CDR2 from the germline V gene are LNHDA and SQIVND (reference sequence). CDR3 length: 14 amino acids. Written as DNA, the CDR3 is TGTGCCAGTAGTATAGACACCCACCCAGATACGCAGTATTTT. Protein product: CASSIDTHPDTQYF.

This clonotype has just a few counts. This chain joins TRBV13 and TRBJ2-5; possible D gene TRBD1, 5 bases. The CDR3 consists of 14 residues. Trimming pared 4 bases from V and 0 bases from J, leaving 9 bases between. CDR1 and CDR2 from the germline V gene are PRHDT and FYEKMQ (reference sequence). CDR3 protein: CASSSDRDQETQYF. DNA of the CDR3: TGTGCCAGCAGCTCCGACAGAGACCAAGAGACCCAGTACTTC.

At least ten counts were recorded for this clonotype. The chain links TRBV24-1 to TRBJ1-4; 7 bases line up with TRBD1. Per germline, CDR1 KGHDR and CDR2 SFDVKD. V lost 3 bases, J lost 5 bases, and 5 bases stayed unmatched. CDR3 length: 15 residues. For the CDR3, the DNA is TGTGCCACCAGTGATCGGACAGGAGGGAATGAAAAACTGTTTTTT. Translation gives CATSDRTGGNEKLFF.

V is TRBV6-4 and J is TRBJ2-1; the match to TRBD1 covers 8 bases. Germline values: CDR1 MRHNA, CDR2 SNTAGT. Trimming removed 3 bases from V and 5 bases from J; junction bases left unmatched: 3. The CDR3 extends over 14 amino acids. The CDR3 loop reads CASSEGTGDNEQFF. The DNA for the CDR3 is TGTGCCAGCAGTGAGGGGACAGGAGACAATGAGCAGTTCTTC.

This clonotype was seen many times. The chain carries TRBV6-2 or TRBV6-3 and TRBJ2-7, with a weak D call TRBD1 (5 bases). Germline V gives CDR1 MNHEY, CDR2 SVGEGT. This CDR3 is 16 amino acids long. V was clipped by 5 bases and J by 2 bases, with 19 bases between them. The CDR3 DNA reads TGTGCCAGCAGTCGACCGGACAAGGGATCTACCTACGAGCAGTACTTC. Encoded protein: CASSRPDKGSTYEQYF.

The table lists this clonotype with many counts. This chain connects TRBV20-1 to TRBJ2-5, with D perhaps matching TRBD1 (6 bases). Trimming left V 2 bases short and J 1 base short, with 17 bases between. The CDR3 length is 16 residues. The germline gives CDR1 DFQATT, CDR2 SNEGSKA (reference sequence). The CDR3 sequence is CSARPMDSRTQETQYF. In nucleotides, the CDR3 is TGCAGTGCTAGACCGATGGACAGCCGAACCCAAGAGACCCAGTACTTC.